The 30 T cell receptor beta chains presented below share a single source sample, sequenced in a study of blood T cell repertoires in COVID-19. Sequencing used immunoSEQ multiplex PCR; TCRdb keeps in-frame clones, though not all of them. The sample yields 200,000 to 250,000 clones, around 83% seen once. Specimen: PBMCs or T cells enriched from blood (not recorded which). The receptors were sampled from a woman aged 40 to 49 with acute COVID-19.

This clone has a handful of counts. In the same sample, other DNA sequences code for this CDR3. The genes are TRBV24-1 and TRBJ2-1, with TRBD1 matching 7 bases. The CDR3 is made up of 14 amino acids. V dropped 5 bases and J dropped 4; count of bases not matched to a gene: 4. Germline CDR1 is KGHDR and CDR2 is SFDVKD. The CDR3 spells CATSASGGYNEQFF. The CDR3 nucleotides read TGTGCCACCAGTGCGTCAGGGGGTTACAATGAGCAGTTCTTC.

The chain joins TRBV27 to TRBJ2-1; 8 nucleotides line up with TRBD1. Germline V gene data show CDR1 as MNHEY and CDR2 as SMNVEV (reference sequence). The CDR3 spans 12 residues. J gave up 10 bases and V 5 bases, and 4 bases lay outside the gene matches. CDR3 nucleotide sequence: TGTGCCAGCAGTCCACCAGGGGGCGAGCAGTTCTTC. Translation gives CASSPPGGEQFF.

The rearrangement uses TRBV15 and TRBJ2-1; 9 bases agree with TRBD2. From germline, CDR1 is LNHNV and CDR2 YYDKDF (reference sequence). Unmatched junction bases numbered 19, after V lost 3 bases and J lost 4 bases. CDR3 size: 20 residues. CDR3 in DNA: TGTGCCACCAGCAGGATGAAATTCGAAACGTCTAGCGGGGCTTACAATGAGCAGTTCTTC. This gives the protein CATSRMKFETSSGAYNEQFF.

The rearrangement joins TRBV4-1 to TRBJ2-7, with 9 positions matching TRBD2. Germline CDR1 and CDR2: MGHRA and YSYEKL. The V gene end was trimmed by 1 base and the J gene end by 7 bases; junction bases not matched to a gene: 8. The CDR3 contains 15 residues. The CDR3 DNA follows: TGCGCCAGCAGCCAAGGGCGGGGGGGCCGAGAGGAGCAGTACTTC. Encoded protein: CASSQGRGGREEQYF.

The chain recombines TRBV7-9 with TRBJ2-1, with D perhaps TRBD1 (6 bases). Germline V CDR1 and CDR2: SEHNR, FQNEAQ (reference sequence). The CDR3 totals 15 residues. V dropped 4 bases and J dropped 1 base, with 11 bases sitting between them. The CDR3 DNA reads TGTGCCAGCAGCTCCGGGACACCTTCCTACAATGAGCAGTTCTTC. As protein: CASSSGTPSYNEQFF.

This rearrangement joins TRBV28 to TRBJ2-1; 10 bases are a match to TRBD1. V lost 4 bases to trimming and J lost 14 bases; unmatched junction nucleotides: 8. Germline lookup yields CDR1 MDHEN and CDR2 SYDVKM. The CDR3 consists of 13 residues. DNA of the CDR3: TGTGCCAGCAGTTCTCCTCGGACAGGGGGTGAGTTCTTC. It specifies CASSSPRTGGEFF.

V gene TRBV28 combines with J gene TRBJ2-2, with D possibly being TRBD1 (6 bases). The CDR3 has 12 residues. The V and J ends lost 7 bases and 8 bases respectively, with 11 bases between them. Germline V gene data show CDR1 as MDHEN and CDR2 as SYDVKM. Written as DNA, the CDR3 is TGTGCCAGCATGCAGGGGCGAGGGGAGCTGTTTTTT. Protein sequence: CASMQGRGELFF.

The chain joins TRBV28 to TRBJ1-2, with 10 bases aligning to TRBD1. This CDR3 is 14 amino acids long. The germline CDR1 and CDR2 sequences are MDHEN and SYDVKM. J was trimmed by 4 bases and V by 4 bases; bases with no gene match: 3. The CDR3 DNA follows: TGTGCCAGCAGTTCGGGACAGGGGTTCTATGGCTACACCTTC. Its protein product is CASSSGQGFYGYTF.

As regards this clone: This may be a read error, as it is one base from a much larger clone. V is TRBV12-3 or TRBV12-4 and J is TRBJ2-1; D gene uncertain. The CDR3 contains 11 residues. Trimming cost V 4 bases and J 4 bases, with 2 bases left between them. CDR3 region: CASSSYNEQFF. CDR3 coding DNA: TGTGCCAGCAGTTCGTACAATGAGCAGTTCTTC.

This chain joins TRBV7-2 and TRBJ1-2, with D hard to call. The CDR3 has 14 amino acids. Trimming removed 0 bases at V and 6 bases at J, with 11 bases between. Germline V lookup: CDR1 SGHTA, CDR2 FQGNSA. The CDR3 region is CASSLAGANDGYTF. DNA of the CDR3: TGTGCCAGCAGCTTAGCGGGCGCAAACGATGGCTACACCTTC.

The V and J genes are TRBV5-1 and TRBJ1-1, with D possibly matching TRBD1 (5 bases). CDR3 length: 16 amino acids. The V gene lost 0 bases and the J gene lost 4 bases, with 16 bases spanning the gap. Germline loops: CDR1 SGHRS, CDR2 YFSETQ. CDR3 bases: TGCGCCAGCAGCTTGGGCCCGGTGCAGGGAGGCACTGAAGCTTTCTTT. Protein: CASSLGPVQGGTEAFF.

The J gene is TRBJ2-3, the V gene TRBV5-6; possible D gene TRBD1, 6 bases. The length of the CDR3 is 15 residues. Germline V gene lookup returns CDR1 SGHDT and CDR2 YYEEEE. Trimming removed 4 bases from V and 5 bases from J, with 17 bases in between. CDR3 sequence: CASSRPGAGVDTQYF. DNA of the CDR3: TGTGCCAGCAGCCGCCCAGGGGCCGGAGTAGATACGCAGTATTTT.

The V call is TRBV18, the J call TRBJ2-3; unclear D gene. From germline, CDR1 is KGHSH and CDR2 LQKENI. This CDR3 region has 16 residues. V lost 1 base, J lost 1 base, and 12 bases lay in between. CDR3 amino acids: CASSPLGAGGTDTQYF. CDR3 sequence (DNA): TGTGCCAGCTCACCACTCGGCGCAGGCGGCACAGATACGCAGTATTTT.

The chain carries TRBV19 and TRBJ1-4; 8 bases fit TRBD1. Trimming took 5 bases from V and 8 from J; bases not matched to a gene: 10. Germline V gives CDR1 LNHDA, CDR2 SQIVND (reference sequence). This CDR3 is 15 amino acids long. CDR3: CASSEQDREFEKLFF. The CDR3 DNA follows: TGTGCCAGTAGTGAGCAGGACAGGGAGTTCGAAAAACTGTTTTTT.

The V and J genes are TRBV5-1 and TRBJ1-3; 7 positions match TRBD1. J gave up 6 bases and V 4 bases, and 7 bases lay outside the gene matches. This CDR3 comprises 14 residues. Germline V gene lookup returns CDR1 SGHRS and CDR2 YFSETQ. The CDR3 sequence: CASSPQGGLNTIYF. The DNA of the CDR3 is TGCGCCAGCAGCCCGCAGGGGGGTCTAAACACCATATATTTT.

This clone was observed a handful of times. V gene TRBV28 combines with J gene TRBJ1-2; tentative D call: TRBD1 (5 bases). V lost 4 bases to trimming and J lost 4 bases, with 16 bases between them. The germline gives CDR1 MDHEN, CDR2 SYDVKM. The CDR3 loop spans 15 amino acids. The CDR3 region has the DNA TGTGCCAGCAGTTCGACAGACGCCCTAACCTATGGCTACACCTTC. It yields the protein CASSSTDALTYGYTF.

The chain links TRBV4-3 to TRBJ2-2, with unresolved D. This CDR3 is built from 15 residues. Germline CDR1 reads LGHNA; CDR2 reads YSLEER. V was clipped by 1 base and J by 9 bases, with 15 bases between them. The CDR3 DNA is TGCGCCAGCAGCCAAGGCGCCGGTTCCCCCCGGGAGCTGTTTTTT. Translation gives CASSQGAGSPRELFF.

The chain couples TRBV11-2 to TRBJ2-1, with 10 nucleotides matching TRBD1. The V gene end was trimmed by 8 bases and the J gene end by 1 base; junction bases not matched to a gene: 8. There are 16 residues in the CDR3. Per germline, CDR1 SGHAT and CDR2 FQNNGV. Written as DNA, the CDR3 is TGTGCCAGCGTCCGGAGACAGGGGGCTTCCTACAATGAGCAGTTCTTC. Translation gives CASVRRQGASYNEQFF.

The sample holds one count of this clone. The CDR3 bases are TGTGCCAGCAGGAGCACAGGCTCTCGTTCACCCCTCCACTTT. Protein: CASRSTGSRSPLHF. The rearrangement links TRBV7-2 to TRBJ1-6; D is possibly TRBD1 (5 bases). The V and J ends lost 6 bases and 9 bases respectively, with 15 bases between them. Germline values: CDR1 SGHTA, CDR2 FQGNSA. This CDR3 contains 14 residues.

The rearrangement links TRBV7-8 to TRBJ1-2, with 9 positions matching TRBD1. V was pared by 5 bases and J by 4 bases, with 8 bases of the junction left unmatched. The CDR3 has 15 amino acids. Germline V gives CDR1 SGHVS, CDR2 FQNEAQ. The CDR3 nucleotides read TGTGCCAGCAGCCCGGGGACAGGGAGGTCCTATGGCTACACCTTC. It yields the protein CASSPGTGRSYGYTF.

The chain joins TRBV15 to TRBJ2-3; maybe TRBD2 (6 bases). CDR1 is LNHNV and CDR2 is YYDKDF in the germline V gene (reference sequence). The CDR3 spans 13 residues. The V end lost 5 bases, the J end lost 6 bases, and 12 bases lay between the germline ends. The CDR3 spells CATSPLLADTQYF. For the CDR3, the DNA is TGTGCCACCAGCCCATTACTAGCCGATACGCAGTATTTT.

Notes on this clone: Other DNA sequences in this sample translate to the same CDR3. The CDR3 reads CASSRTGGDTEAFF. The CDR3 DNA is TGCGCCAGCAGCCGGACAGGAGGCGACACTGAAGCTTTCTTT. The J gene is TRBJ1-1, the V gene TRBV5-1; 7 nucleotides align to TRBD1. Germline CDR1 is SGHRS and CDR2 is YFSETQ. The CDR3 runs 14 residues. The trim removed 4 bases at V and 3 bases at J, leaving 6 bases unmatched.

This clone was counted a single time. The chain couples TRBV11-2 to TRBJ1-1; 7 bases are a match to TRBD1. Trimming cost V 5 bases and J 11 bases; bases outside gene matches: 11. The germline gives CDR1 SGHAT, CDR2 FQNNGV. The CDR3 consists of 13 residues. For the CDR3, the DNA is TGTGCCAGCAGCCCAAGGGCCAGGGGGGTTGCTTTCTTT. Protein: CASSPRARGVAFF. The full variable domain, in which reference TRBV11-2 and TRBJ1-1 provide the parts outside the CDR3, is EAGVAQSPRYKIIEKRQSVAFWCNPISGHATLYWYQQILGQGPKLLIQFQNNGVVDDSQLPKDRFSAERLKGVDSTLKIQPAKLEDSAVYLCASSPRARGVAFFGQGTRLTVV.

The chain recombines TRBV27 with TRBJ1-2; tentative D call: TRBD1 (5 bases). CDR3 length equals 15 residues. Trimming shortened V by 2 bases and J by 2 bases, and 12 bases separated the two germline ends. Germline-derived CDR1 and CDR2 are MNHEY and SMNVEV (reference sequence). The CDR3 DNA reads TGTGCCAGCAGTTTAAATCCCGGGGGGAACTATGGCTACACCTTC. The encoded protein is CASSLNPGGNYGYTF.

The CDR3 DNA is TGTGCCAGCAGGGGCCACATTCAGTACTTC. This sequence encodes CASRGHIQYF. The J gene is TRBJ2-4, the V gene TRBV28; D remains ambiguous. V dropped 6 bases and J dropped 8 bases, with 5 bases sitting between them. Germline CDR1 reads MDHEN; CDR2 reads SYDVKM. The CDR3 covers 10 residues. The complete variable domain, with remaining parts taken from reference TRBV28 and TRBJ2-4, reads DVKVTQSSRYLVKRTGEKVFLECVQDMDHENMFWYRQDPGLGLRLIYFSYDVKMKEKGDIPEGYSVSREKKERFSLILESASTNQTSMYLCASRGHIQYFGAGTRLSVL.

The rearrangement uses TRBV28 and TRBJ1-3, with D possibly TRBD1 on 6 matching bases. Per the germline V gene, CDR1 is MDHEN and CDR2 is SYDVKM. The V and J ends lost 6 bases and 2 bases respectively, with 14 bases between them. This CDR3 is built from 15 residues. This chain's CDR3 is CASSSRGVPGNTIYF. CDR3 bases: TGTGCCAGCAGCAGCAGGGGAGTCCCTGGAAACACCATATATTTT. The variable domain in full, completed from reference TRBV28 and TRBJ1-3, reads DVKVTQSSRYLVKRTGEKVFLECVQDMDHENMFWYRQDPGLGLRLIYFSYDVKMKEKGDIPEGYSVSREKKERFSLILESASTNQTSMYLCASSSRGVPGNTIYFGEGSWLTVV.

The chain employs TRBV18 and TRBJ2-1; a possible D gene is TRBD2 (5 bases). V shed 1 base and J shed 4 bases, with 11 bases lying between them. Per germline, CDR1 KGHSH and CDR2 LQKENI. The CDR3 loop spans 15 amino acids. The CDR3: CASSPQGVAYNEQFF. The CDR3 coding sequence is TGTGCCAGCTCACCACAGGGAGTAGCGTACAATGAGCAGTTCTTC.

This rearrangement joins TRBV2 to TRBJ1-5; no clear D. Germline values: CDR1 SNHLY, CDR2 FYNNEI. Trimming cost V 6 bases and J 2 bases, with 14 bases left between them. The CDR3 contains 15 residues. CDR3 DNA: TGTGCCAGCAGGCCGAATTGGCGGGGCAATCAGCCCCAGCATTTT. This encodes CASRPNWRGNQPQHF. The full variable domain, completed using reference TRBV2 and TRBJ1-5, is EPEVTQTPSHQVTQMGQEVILRCVPISNHLYFYWYRQILGQKVEFLVSFYNNEISEKSEIFDDQFSVERPDGSNFTLKIRSTKLEDSAMYFCASRPNWRGNQPQHFGDGTRLSIL.

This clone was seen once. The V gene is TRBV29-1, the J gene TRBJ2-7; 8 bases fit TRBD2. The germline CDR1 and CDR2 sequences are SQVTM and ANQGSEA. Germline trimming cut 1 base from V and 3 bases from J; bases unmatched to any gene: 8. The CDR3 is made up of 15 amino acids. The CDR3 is CSVEVGAGADYEQYF. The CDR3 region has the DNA TGCAGCGTTGAAGTCGGAGCGGGGGCCGACTACGAGCAGTACTTC.

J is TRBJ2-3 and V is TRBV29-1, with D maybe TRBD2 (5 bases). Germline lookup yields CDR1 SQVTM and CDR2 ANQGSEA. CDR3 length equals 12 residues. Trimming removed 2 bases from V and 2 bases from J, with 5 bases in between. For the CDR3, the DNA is TGCAGCGTTGAACGGGACACAGATACGCAGTATTTT. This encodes CSVERDTDTQYF.